This T cell receptor beta chain was sequenced in a study of shared clonotypes between healthy human individuals. Findings and caveats of the study: Estimated clonotype richness was generally higher in naive than memory subsets.

Data came from immunoSEQ multiplex PCR; TCRdb stores just in-frame clones and leaves some out. This repertoire shows about 580,000 clones, 95% to 98% found once; its top ten account for 0.3% to 0.35%. This CDR3 comprises 14 residues. Trimming took 10 bases from V and 4 from J; bases not matched to a gene: 6. The germline V gene has CDR1 MDHEN and CDR2 SYDVKM. Positively selected for CCR7, the CD45RO-negative cells used as naive CD8 cells excluded terminally differentiated effector memory CD45RA+ cells. To note about this clone: The target antigen is unknown.

The sequenced sample consisted of naive CD8+ T cells sorted from blood. J is TRBJ2-2 and V is TRBV28, with TRBD1 identical over 10 bases. The TCR comes from a young man in good health. Written as DNA, the CDR3 is TGTGCCAAACCGGGACAGGGGTCCACCGGGGAGCTGTTTTTT. It specifies CAKPGQGSTGELFF.